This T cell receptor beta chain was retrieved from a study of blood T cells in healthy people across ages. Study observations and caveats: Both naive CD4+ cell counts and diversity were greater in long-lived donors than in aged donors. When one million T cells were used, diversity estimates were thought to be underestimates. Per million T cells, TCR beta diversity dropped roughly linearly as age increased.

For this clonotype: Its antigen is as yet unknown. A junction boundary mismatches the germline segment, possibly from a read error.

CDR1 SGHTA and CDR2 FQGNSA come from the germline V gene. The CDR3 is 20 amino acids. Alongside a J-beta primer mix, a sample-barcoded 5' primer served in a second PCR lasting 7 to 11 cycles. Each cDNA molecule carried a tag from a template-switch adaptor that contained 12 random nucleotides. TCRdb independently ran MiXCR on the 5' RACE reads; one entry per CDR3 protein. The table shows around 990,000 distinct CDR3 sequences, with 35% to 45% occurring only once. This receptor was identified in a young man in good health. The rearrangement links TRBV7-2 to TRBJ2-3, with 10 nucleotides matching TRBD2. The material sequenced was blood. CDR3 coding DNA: TGTGCCAGCACCTTAAGGGCCTATTTGGCACTAGCGGGGATGGCAGATACGCAGTATTTT. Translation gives CASTLRAYLALAGMADTQYF.